One T cell receptor beta chain is described in this entry. The antigen is undetermined. Method: immunoSEQ multiplex PCR; TCRdb's copy keeps in-frame clones and lacks some. The table shows roughly 120,000 clones, with around 92% occurring only once. These data originate in a study of T cell responses to AZD1222 COVID-19 vaccine. Broader study findings: The donor cohort was predominantly white British with a female majority, and clonal diversity may have been underestimated. Increases in Spike-specific TCR breadth and depth were seen after two AZD1222 doses. Spike as a whole was targeted by vaccine-associated CD4 TCRs, dominant at 160-218 and 743-854. Epitopes outside B.1.351 and B.1.1.7 mutated regions reportedly drew nearly half of spike TCRs.

In germline, CDR1 is SGHTA, CDR2 FQGNSA. Trimming cost V 2 bases and J 3 bases, with 6 bases left between them. The CDR3 sequence is 13 residues long. The chain employs TRBV7-2 and TRBJ2-3, with unresolved D. This TCR was sampled from an adult in good health. The sample in question was peripheral blood, obtained on day 0 of AZD1222 vaccination. The CDR3 DNA reads TGTGCCAGCAGCTTATCTCATACAGATACGCAGTATTTT. It codes for CASSLSHTDTQYF. Full variable domain (remainder filled in from reference TRBV7-2 and TRBJ2-3): GAGVSQSPSNKVTEKGKDVELRCDPISGHTALYWYRQSLGQGLEFLIYFQGNSAPDKSGLPSDRFSAERTGGSVSTLTIQRTQQEDSAVYLCASSLSHTDTQYFGPGTRLTVL.